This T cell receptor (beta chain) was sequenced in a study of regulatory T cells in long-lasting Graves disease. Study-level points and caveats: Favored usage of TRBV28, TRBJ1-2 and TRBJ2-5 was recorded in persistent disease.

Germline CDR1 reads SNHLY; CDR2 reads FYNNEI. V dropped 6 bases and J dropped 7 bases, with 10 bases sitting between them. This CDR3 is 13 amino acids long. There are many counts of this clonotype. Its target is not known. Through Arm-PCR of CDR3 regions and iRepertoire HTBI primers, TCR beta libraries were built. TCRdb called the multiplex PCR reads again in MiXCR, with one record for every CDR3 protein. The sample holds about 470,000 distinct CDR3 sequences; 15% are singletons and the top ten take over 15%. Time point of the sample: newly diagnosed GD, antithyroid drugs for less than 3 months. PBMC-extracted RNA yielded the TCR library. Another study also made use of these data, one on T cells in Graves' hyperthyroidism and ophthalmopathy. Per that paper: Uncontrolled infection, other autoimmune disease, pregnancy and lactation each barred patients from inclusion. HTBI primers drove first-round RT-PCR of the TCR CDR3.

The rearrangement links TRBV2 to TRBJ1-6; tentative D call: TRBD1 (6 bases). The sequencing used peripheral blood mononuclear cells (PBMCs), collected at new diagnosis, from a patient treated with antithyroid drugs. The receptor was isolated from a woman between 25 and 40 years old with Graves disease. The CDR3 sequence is CASSQGSNSPLHF. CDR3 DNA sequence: TGTGCCAGCAGCCAGGGGTCCAATTCACCCCTCCACTTT.